The T cell receptor beta chain described here comes from a study of T cell repertoires in cytomegalovirus infection. On the study more broadly: Signatures in public TCR beta sequences pointed to both CMV infection and matching HLA type.

Note on this clonotype: Its antigen is as yet unknown.

Germline V gene sequence: CDR1 ENHRY, CDR2 SYGVKD. J gave up 8 bases and V 5 bases, and 9 bases lay outside the gene matches. The CDR3 sequence is 16 residues long. From the reads, TCRdb called clonotypes with MiXCR, one entry per CDR3 protein. The data show tens of thousands of distinct CDR3 sequences, approximately 22% seen once. The chain carries TRBV10-3 and TRBJ2-2; 12 bases are shared with TRBD2. This clonotype was obtained from a human donor in good health (CMV status not recorded). Some clones in this sample may be carry-over from other donors' samples. Specimen: PBMCs, sequenced either directly or after in vitro stimulation (not recorded which). In DNA, the CDR3 is TGTGCCATCAGTCCGACTAGCGGGAGCGACCGGGGGGAGCTGTTTTTT. Protein sequence: CAISPTSGSDRGELFF.